The present T cell receptor (beta chain) was sequenced within a study of blood T cell repertoires in COVID-19. Looking at the study overall: T cells, B-cell-depleted T cells, or PBMCs provided the cDNA or gDNA that served as material.

Germline loops: CDR1 SNHLY, CDR2 FYNNEI. This CDR3 spans 16 amino acids. Unmatched junction bases numbered 12, after V lost 5 bases and J lost 5 bases. Here immunoSEQ multiplex PCR was the method, and the copy in TCRdb shows in-frame clones only, minus some. Seen here are 95,000 to 150,000 clones, about 85% observed once, and the top ten hold roughly 10%. The clonotype was recovered from a man older than 75 with acute or convalescent COVID-19. The rearrangement joins TRBV2 to TRBJ2-1; 7 bases align to TRBD2. Sample: peripheral blood. CDR3 DNA sequence: TGTGCCAGCAGTCCGTTAGGCGGGAGTGTCAACAATGAGCAGTTCTTC. Amino acid sequence: CASSPLGGSVNNEQFF.